A single sample gave rise to the 18 T cell receptor beta chains below, sequenced in a study of patients and donors after allogeneic stem cell transplantation. TCRdb passed the RT-PCR reads through MiXCR, listing each CDR3 protein once. Among 190,000 or so distinct CDR3 sequences listed, 35% to 50% were seen once. Sequencing used blood, either unsorted or a sorted T cell fraction (not recorded which). These receptors were taken from a human donor who was either an allogeneic HSCT recipient or a stem cell or donor lymphocyte infusion donor (not recorded which). It is not recorded whose cells these are; they may come from a transplant donor.

There are a few counts of this clonotype. This rearrangement joins TRBV25-1 to TRBJ1-1; D ambiguous. The V and J ends lost 3 bases and 4 bases respectively, with 12 bases between them. CDR1 MGHDK and CDR2 SYGVNS come from the germline V gene. CDR3 size: 14 residues. The CDR3 is CASSDSGSLTEAFF. The CDR3 DNA is TGTGCCAGCAGTGACTCCGGGTCCCTCACTGAAGCTTTCTTT. Looking up the rest from reference TRBV25-1 and TRBJ1-1 gives the full variable domain: EADIYQTPRYLVIGTGKKITLECSQTMGHDKMYWYQQDPGMELHLIHYSYGVNSTEKGDLSSESTVSRIRTEHFPLTLESARPSHTSQYLCASSDSGSLTEAFFGQGTRLTVV.

CDR3: CASSQGTYGYTF. CDR3 sequence (DNA): TGTGCCAGCAGTCAAGGGACGTATGGCTACACCTTC. The chain has TRBV12-3 or TRBV12-4 and TRBJ1-2, with D possibly being TRBD1 (5 bases). Trimming cost V 5 bases and J 5 bases, with 9 bases left between them. The CDR3 loop spans 12 amino acids.

CDR3 region: CASNMRQTGPSTDTQYF. DNA of the CDR3: TGTGCCAGCAACATGAGGCAGACGGGACCTAGCACAGATACGCAGTATTTT. The chain joins TRBV12-3 or TRBV12-4 to TRBJ2-3; D assignment may be TRBD1 or TRBD2 (5 bases each). V was clipped by 7 bases and J by 0 bases, with 20 bases between them. The CDR3 is 17 residues long.

The chain employs TRBV4-3 and TRBJ2-2; D unclear. CDR3 length: 15 amino acids. Germline V gene data show CDR1 as LGHNA and CDR2 as YSLEER. V was pared by 0 bases and J by 5 bases, with 10 bases between. CDR3 bases: TGCGCCAGCAGCCAAGATCGATCCCCGACCGGGGAGCTGTTTTTT. Protein: CASSQDRSPTGELFF.

The DNA of the CDR3 is TGTGCCAGCAGGACCCCGGGGACAAATGGCTACACCTTC. It encodes CASRTPGTNGYTF. V is TRBV6-5 and J is TRBJ1-2; D perhaps matches TRBD1 (6 bases). V lost 6 bases to trimming and J lost 6 bases, with 14 bases between them. Germline loops: CDR1 MNHEY, CDR2 SVGAGI. The CDR3 is 13 residues long.

The chain has TRBV7-9 and TRBJ2-1, with 7 bases that match TRBD2. Germline-derived CDR1 and CDR2 are SEHNR and FQNEAQ (reference sequence). Trimming took 2 bases from V and 2 from J; bases not matched to a gene: 3. The CDR3 spans 15 residues. Written as DNA, the CDR3 is TGTGCCAGCAGCTTATCTAGCGGCACCTACAATGAGCAGTTCTTC. Translated: CASSLSSGTYNEQFF.

A few counts support this clonotype. This chain links TRBV4-1 with TRBJ1-1; weak D call: TRBD1 (5 bases). Per germline, CDR1 MGHRA and CDR2 YSYEKL. This CDR3 spans 14 amino acids. V was cut by 4 bases and J by 1 base, with 10 bases left in between. CDR3: CASSPLGGNTEAFF. In nucleotides, the CDR3 is TGCGCCAGCAGCCCCCTCGGGGGGAACACTGAAGCTTTCTTT.

The chain has TRBV29-1 and TRBJ2-7; tentative D call: TRBD1 (5 bases). CDR1 is SQVTM and CDR2 is ANQGSEA in the germline V gene. This CDR3 is built from 15 residues. Deletions cut 3 bases from V and 5 bases from J, with 20 bases between. CDR3 sequence: CSVERTGNLIDEQYF. CDR3 coding DNA: TGCAGCGTTGAGCGTACAGGTAATCTCATCGACGAGCAGTACTTC.

The rearrangement joins TRBV6-5 to TRBJ1-3, with D hard to call. Germline V lookup: CDR1 MNHEY, CDR2 SVGAGI. This CDR3 has 15 residues. The V and J ends lost 2 bases and 2 bases respectively, with 10 bases between them. The CDR3 DNA follows: TGTGCCAGCAGTTACCCCGGGGAGGCTGGAAACACCATATATTTT. Protein sequence: CASSYPGEAGNTIYF.

The rearrangement links TRBV18 to TRBJ1-1; tentatively, D is TRBD1 (6 bases). Trimming left V 3 bases short and J 6 bases short, with 17 bases between. The V gene's germline CDR1 is KGHSH and CDR2 LQKENI. The CDR3 extends over 15 amino acids. The CDR3 region is CASSPHPTGSAEAFF. The CDR3 DNA is TGTGCCAGCTCACCGCACCCAACAGGGAGCGCTGAAGCTTTCTTT.

The chain couples TRBV4-3 to TRBJ2-1; no clear D. The V gene's germline CDR1 is LGHNA and CDR2 YSLEER. CDR3 size: 16 residues. The V gene lost 0 bases and the J gene lost 2 bases, with 11 bases spanning the gap. The DNA for the CDR3 is TGCGCCAGCAGCCAAGATCGGCAGGTTACCTACAATGAGCAGTTCTTC. Protein product: CASSQDRQVTYNEQFF.

This rearrangement joins TRBV6-2 or TRBV6-3 to TRBJ2-1, with 8 bases aligning to TRBD2. Germline V gives CDR1 MNHEY, CDR2 SVGEGT. The junction had 11 bases not matched to a gene; V was cut back by 8 bases and J by 8 bases. This CDR3 spans 14 amino acids. In DNA, the CDR3 is TGTGCCAGCCCAGGGACTAGTCCTCGGCATGAGCAGTTCTTC. Translation: CASPGTSPRHEQFF.

This chain links TRBV11-2 with TRBJ2-3; D might be TRBD2 (6 bases). CDR1 SGHAT and CDR2 FQNNGV come from the germline V gene. V was shortened by 10 bases and J by 3 bases, with 17 bases between the two germline ends. The CDR3 is 14 residues long. The CDR3 sequence: CANVGGMITDTQYF. Written as DNA, the CDR3 is TGTGCCAACGTGGGCGGGATGATTACAGATACGCAGTATTTT.

CDR3 nucleotide sequence: TGTGCCAGCAGCAAAGTGGGATCGGACAGGGTTGATACTGAAGCTTTCTTT. Protein: CASSKVGSDRVDTEAFF. The V call is TRBV21-1, the J call TRBJ1-1; no check of the table's D call, TRBD1, against the DNA was made. TRBV21-1 is a pseudogene segment. There are 17 residues in the CDR3.

This clonotype was detected only a few times. The chain has TRBV6-6 and TRBJ1-3; no reliable D call. The CDR3 extends over 14 amino acids. CDR1 is MNHNY, CDR2 SVGAGI, per germline (reference sequence). V gave up 5 bases and J gave up 1 base, with 9 bases separating them. The CDR3 region has the DNA TGTGCCAGCAGTCCCCAGCCTTCTGGAAACACCATATATTTT. Translating gives CASSPQPSGNTIYF.

This clonotype has more than one count but fewer than ten. CDR3 loop: CASSPGTGDGYTF. For the CDR3, the DNA is TGTGCCAGCAGCCCGGGGACAGGGGACGGCTACACCTTC. V usage is TRBV28 and J usage is TRBJ1-2; 10 positions agree with TRBD1. V trimming: 6 bases; J trimming: 8 bases; junction bases outside the gene matches: 6. CDR3 length equals 13 residues. CDR1 is MDHEN, CDR2 SYDVKM, per germline.

The chain employs TRBV4-2 and TRBJ2-7; D unresolved. Germline V lookup: CDR1 LGHNA, CDR2 YNFKEQ. This CDR3 is 16 amino acids long. Trimming shortened V by 0 bases and J by 1 base, and 13 bases separated the two germline ends. The CDR3 loop reads CASSQDSSDLSYEQYF. The CDR3 region has the DNA TGTGCCAGCAGCCAAGATTCTTCGGATTTATCCTACGAGCAGTACTTC.

This chain connects TRBV12-3 or TRBV12-4 to TRBJ2-1, with TRBD2 matching over 8 bases. Trimming removed 8 bases from V and 7 bases from J; junction bases left unmatched: 16. The CDR3 is made up of 16 amino acids. The chain's CDR3 is CASLSPPGLGVNEQFF. DNA of the CDR3: TGTGCCAGCCTTTCTCCTCCGGGACTAGGCGTAAATGAGCAGTTCTTC.